This T cell receptor beta chain was identified in a study of OX40 agonist ivuxolimab in advanced cancers. As for the study in general: Dose-escalation cases comprised hepatocellular carcinoma, melanoma, renal cell or head and neck cancer. The mean age was around 56 years, ranging from about 20 to 79, with 82.7% of participants male. A partial response was reached by three patients: one with hepatocellular carcinoma and two with cutaneous melanoma. Whole-study results and caveats: The average count of expanded clones was higher among CD8+ T cells than among CD4+.

Details on this clone: Antigen unknown.

Some clones are missing from TCRdb's copy, which holds only in-frame ones; the method was immunoSEQ multiplex PCR. The sample holds about 71,000 clones, roughly 80% seen once. This CDR3 has 13 residues. CDR1 and CDR2 from the germline V gene are MNHNS and SASEGT. V was trimmed by 6 bases and J by 1 base, leaving 7 bases between them. Sequencing used CD4+ or CD8+ T cells sorted from blood, obtained in a trial of the OX40 agonist ivuxolimab. The TCR comes from an adult with an advanced solid tumor such as melanoma, head and neck, liver or kidney cancer. The chain recombines TRBV6-1 with TRBJ1-5; D not certain. CDR3 protein: CASRLDSNQPQHF. The CDR3 nucleotides are TGTGCCAGCAGGCTGGACAGCAATCAGCCCCAGCATTTT.